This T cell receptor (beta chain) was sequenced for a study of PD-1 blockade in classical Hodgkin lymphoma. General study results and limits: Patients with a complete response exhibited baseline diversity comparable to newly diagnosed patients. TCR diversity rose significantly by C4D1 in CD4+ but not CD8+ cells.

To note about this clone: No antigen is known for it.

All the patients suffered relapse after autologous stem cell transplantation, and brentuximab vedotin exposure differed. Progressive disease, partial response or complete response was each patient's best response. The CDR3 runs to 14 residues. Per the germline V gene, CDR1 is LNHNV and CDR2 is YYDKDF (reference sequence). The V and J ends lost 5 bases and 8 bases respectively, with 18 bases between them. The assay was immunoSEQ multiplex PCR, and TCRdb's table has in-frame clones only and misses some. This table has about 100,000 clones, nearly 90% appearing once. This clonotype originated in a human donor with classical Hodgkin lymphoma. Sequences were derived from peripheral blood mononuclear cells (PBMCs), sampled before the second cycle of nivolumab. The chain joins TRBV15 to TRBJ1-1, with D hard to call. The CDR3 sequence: CATSPTLEALEAFF. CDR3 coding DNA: TGTGCCACCAGCCCGACTCTAGAGGCGTTAGAAGCTTTCTTT.